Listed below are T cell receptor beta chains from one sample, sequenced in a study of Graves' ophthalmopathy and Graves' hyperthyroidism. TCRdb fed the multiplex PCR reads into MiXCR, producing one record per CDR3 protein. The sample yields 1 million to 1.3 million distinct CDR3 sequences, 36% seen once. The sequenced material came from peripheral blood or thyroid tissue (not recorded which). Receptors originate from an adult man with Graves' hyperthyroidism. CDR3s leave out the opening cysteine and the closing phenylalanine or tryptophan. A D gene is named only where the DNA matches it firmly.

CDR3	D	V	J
ASSFFSGIQYEQY	TRBD2	TRBV7-2	TRBJ2-7
SARPARRADTQY	-	TRBV20-1	TRBJ2-3
ASSPYRGNSYEQY	TRBD1	TRBV18	TRBJ2-7
ASSLSMYEQY	-	TRBV7-2	TRBJ2-7
ASSSAGGEPQH	-	TRBV2	TRBJ1-5
ASSTGADTGELF	TRBD1	TRBV10-2	TRBJ2-2
ASSIGTSGRITQY	TRBD2	TRBV7-9	TRBJ2-7
ATKGFLEAF	-	TRBV10-2	TRBJ1-1
ATSDGRGYEQY	-	TRBV24-1	TRBJ2-7
ATSDLPSAGDTGELF	-	TRBV24-1	TRBJ2-2
ASKRQENQH	-	TRBV19	TRBJ1-5
SVAGDGSGNTIY	-	TRBV29-1	TRBJ1-3
ASSYSGGDSNQPQH	TRBD1	TRBV6-2/TRBV6-3	TRBJ1-5
ASSAANTGELF	-	TRBV9	TRBJ2-2
ASSLSPGPGDEAF	-	TRBV7-9	TRBJ1-1
ASSASRTRLLYQETQY	-	TRBV25-1	TRBJ2-5